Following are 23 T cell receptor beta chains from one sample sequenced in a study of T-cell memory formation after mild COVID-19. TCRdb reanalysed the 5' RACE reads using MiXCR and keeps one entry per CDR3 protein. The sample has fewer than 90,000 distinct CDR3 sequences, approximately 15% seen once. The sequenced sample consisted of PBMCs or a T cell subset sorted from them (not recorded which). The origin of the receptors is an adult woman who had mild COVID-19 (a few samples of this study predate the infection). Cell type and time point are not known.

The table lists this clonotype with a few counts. CDR3 coding DNA: TGTGCCAGCAGTGGGGGCGGCTGGGGCTACACCTTC. Its protein product is CASSGGGWGYTF. The gene calls are TRBV2 and TRBJ1-2, with a weak D call TRBD1 (5 bases). CDR3 length: 12 amino acids. V lost 4 bases, J lost 8 bases, and 11 bases lay in between. Per germline, CDR1 SNHLY and CDR2 FYNNEI.

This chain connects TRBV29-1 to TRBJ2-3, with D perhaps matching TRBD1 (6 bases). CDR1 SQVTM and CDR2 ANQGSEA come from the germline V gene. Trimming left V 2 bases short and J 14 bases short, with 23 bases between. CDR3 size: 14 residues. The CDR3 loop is CSVELQGPVWALYF. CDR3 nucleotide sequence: TGCAGCGTTGAATTACAGGGCCCGGTTTGGGCTTTGTATTTT.

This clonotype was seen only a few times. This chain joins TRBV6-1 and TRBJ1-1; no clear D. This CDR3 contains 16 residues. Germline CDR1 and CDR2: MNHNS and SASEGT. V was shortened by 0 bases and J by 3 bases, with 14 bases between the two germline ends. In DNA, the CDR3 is TGTGCCAGCAGTGAAGCAGCAGAGACCGGAGACACTGAAGCTTTCTTT. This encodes CASSEAAETGDTEAFF.

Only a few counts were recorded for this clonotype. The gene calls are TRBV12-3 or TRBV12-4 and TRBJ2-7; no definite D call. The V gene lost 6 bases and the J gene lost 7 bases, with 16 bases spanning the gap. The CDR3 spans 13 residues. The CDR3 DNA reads TGTGCCAGCAGCCGTGCGGTAGGTCCGGAGCAGTACTTC. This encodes CASSRAVGPEQYF.

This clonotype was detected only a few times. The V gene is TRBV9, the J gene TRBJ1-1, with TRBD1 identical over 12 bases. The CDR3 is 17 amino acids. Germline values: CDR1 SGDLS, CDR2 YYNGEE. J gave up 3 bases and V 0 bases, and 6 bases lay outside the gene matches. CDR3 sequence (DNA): TGTGCCAGCAGCGTAGAGAGGGACAGGGGGCAACACACTGAAGCTTTCTTT. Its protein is CASSVERDRGQHTEAFF.

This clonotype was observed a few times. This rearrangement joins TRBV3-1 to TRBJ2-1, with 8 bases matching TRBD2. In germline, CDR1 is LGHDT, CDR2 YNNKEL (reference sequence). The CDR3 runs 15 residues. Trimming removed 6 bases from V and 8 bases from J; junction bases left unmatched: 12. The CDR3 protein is CASSPRGGETHEQFF. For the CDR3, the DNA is TGTGCCAGCAGTCCCCGGGGGGGCGAGACCCATGAGCAGTTCTTC.

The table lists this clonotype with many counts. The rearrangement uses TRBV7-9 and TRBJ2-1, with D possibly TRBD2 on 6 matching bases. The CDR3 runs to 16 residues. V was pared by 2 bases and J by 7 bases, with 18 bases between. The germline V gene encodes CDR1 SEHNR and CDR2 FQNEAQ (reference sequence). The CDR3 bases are TGTGCCAGCAGCTTATTAGCGATTAGCGGTAGGAATGAGCAGTTCTTC. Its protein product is CASSLLAISGRNEQFF. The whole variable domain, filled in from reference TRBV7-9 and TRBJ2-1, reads DTGVSQNPRHKITKRGQNVTFRCDPISEHNRLYWYRQTLGQGPEFLTYFQNEAQLEKSRLLSDRFSAERPKGSFSTLEIQRTEQGDSAMYLCASSLLAISGRNEQFFGPGTRLTVL.

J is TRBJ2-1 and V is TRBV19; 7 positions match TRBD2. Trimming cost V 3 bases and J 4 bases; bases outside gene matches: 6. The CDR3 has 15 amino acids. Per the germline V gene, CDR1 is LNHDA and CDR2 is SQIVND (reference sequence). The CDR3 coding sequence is TGTGCCAGTAGTATTACCCCGGGGGGTTACAATGAGCAGTTCTTC. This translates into CASSITPGGYNEQFF.

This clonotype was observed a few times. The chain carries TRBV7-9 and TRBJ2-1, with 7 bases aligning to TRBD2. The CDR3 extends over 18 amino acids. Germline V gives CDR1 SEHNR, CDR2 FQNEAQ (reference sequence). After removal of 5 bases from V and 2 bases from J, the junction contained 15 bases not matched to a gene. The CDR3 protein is CASSPGWSAGATYNEQFF. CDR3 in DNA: TGTGCCAGCAGCCCCGGGTGGAGCGCGGGAGCCACCTACAATGAGCAGTTCTTC. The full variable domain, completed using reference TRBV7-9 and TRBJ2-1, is DTGVSQNPRHKITKRGQNVTFRCDPISEHNRLYWYRQTLGQGPEFLTYFQNEAQLEKSRLLSDRFSAERPKGSFSTLEIQRTEQGDSAMYLCASSPGWSAGATYNEQFFGPGTRLTVL.

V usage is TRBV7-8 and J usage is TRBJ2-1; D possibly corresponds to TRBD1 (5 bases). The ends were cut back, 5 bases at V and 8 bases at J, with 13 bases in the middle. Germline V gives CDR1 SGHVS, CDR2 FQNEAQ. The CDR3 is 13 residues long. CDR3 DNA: TGTGCCAGCAGCCAAACAGGCGGCTATGAGCAGTTCTTC. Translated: CASSQTGGYEQFF.

CDR3 sequence reads: CASSQDSSSYNEQFF. The DNA for the CDR3 is TGTGCCAGCAGCCAGGACAGTAGCTCCTACAATGAGCAGTTCTTC. This chain joins TRBV3-1 and TRBJ2-1, with D perhaps matching TRBD1 (6 bases). The CDR3 runs 15 residues. Germline V gene lookup returns CDR1 LGHDT and CDR2 YNNKEL (reference sequence). V lost 3 bases to trimming and J lost 0 bases, with 9 bases between them.

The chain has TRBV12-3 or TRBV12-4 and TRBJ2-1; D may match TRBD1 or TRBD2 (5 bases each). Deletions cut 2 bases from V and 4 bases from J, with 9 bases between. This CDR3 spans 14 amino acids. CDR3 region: CASSLTEGYNEQFF. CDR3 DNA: TGTGCCAGCAGTTTAACTGAGGGGTACAATGAGCAGTTCTTC.

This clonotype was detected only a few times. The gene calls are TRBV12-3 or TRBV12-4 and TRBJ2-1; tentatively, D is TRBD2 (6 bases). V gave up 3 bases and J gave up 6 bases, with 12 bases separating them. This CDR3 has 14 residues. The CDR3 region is CASSFKREINEQFF. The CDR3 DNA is TGTGCCAGCAGTTTTAAACGGGAGATCAATGAGCAGTTCTTC.

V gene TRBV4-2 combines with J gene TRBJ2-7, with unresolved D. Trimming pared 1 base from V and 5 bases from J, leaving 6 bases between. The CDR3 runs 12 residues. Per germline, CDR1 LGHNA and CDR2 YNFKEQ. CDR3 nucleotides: TGTGCCAGCAGCCAAGGATCGGACGAGCAGTACTTC. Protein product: CASSQGSDEQYF.

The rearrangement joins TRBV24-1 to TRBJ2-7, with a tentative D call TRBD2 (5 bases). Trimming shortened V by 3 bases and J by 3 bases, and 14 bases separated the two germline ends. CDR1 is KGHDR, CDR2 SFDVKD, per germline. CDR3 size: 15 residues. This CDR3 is CATSDGELGFYEQYF. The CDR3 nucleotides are TGTGCCACCAGTGATGGGGAGTTGGGGTTCTACGAGCAGTACTTC.

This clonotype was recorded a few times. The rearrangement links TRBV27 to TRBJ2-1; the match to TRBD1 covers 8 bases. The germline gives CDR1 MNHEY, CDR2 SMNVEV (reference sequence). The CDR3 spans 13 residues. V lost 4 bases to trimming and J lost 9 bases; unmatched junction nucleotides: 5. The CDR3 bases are TGTGCCAGCAGTTCAGGGACAGGCAGTGAGCAGTTCTTC. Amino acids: CASSSGTGSEQFF.

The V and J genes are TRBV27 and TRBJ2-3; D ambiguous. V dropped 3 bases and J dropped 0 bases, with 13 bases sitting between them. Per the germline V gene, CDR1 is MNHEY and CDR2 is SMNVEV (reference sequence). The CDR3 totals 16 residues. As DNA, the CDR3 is TGTGCCAGCAGTTTCGCTCTATCATTAAGCACAGATACGCAGTATTTT. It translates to CASSFALSLSTDTQYF.

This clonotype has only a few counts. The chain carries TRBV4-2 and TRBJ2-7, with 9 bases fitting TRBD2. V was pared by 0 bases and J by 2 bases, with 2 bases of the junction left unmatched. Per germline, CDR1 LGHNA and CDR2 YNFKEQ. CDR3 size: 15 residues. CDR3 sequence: CASSQELAGAYEQYF. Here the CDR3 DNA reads TGTGCCAGCAGCCAAGAGTTAGCGGGGGCCTACGAGCAGTACTTC.

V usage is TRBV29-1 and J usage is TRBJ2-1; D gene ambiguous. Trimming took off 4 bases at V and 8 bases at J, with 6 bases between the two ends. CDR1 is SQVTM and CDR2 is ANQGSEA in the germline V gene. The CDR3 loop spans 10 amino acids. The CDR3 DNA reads TGCAGCGTTGTAGTTTATGAGCAGTTCTTC. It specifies CSVVVYEQFF.

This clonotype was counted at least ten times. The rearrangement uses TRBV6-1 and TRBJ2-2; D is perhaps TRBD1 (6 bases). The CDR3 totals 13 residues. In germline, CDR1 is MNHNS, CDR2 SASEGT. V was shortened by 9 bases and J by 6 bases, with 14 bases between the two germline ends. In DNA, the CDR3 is TGTGCCAGTTCTACCAGGGGTTCCGGGGAGCTGTTTTTT. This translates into CASSTRGSGELFF.

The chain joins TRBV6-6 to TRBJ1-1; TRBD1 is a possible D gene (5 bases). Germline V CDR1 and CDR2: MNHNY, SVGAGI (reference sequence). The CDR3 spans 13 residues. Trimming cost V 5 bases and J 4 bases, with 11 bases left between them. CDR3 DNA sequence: TGTGCCAGCAGTCAGACAGCTGCCACTGAAGCTTTCTTT. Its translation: CASSQTAATEAFF.

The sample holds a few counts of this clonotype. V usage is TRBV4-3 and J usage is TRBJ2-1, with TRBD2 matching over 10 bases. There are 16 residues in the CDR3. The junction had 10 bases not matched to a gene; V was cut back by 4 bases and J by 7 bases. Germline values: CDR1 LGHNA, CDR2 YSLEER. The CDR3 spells CASSPLRSSGSNEQFF. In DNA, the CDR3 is TGCGCCAGCAGCCCCCTAAGATCTAGCGGGAGTAATGAGCAGTTCTTC.

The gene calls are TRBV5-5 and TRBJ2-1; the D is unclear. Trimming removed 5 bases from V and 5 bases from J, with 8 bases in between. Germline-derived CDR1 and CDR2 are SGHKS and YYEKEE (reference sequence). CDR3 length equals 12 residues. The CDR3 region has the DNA TGTGCCAGCAGTCCCGCCGACAATGAGCAGTTCTTC. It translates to CASSPADNEQFF. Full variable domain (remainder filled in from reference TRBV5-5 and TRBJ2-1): DAGVTQSPTHLIKTRGQQVTLRCSPISGHKSVSWYQQVLGQGPQFIFQYYEKEERGRGNFPDRFSARQFPNYSSELNVNALLLGDSALYLCASSPADNEQFFGPGTRLTVL.